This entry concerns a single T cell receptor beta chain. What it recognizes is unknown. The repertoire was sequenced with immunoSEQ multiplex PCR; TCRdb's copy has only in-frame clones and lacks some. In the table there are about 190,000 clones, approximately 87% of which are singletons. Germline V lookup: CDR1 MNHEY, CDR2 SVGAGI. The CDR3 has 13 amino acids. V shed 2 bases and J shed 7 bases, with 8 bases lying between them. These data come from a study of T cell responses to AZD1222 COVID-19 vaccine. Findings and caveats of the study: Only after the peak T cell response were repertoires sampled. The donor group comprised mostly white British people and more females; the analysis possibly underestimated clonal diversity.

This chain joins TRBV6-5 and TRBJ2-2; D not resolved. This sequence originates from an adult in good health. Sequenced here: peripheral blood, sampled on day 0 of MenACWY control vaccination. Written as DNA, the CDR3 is TGTGCCAGCAGTTACCTTCAAGGCGGGGAGCTGTTTTTT. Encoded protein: CASSYLQGGELFF.